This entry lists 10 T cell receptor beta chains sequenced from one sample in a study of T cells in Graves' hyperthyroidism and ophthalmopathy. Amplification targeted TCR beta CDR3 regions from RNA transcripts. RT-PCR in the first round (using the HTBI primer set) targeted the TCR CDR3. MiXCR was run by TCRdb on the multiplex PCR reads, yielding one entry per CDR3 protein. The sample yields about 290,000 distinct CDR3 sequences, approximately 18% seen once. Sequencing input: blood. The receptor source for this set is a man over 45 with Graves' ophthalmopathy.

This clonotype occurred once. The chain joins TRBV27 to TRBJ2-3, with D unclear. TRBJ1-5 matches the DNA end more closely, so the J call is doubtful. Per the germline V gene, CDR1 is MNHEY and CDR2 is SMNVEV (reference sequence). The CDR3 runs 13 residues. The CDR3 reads CASSLNGPDTQHF. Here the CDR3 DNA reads TGTGCCAGCAGTTTAAACGGCCCAGATACGCAGCATTTT.

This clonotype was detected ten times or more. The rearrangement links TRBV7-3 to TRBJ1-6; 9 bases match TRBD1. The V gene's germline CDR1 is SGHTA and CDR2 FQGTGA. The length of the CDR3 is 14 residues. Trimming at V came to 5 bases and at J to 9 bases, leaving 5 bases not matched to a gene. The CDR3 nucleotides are TGTGCCAGCAGCACCGGGACAGGGAGTTCACCCCTCCACTTT. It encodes CASSTGTGSSPLHF. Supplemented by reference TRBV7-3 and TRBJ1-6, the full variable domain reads GAGVSQTPSNKVTEKGKYVELRCDPISGHTALYWYRQSLGQGPEFLIYFQGTGAADDSGLPNDRFFAVRPEGSVSTLKIQRTERGDSAVYLCASSTGTGSSPLHFGNGTRLTVT.

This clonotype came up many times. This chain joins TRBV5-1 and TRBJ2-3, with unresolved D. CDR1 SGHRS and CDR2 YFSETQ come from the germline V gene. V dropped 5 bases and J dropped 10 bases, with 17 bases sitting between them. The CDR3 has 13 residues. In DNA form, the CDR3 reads TGCGCCAGCAGAGAGTCCCTAATTGAGGCGCAGTATTTT. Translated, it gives CASRESLIEAQYF.

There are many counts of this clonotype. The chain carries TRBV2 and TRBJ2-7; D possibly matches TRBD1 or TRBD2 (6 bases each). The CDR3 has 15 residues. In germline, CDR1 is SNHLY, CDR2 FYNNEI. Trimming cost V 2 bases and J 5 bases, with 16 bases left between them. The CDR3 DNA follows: TGTGCCAGCAGTGAAATGGACAGAGGCGGGAACGAGCAGTACTTC. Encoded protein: CASSEMDRGGNEQYF.

CDR3 sequence (DNA): TGCAGTGCTAGAGATTTCAGCGGAGGGGACCAAGAGACCCAGTACTTC. This encodes CSARDFSGGDQETQYF. The chain joins TRBV20-1 to TRBJ2-5, with D tentatively TRBD2 (6 bases). Trimming cost V 0 bases and J 0 bases, with 14 bases left between them. Per germline, CDR1 DFQATT and CDR2 SNEGSKA (reference sequence). CDR3 length equals 16 residues.

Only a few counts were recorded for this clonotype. The CDR3 DNA follows: TGTGCCAGCACCCGGGACTCGGCATACGAGCAGTACTTC. Its protein product is CASTRDSAYEQYF. The rearrangement links TRBV6-1 to TRBJ2-7; perhaps TRBD2 as D (6 bases). CDR1 and CDR2 from the germline V gene are MNHNS and SASEGT. Trimming shortened V by 7 bases and J by 4 bases, and 14 bases separated the two germline ends. The CDR3 totals 13 residues.

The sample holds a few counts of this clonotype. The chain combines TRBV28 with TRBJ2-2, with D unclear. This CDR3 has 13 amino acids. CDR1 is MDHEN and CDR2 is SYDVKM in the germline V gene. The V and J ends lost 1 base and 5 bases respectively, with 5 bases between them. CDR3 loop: CASSLSQTGELFF. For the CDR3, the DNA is TGTGCCAGCAGTTTATCCCAGACCGGGGAGCTGTTTTTT.

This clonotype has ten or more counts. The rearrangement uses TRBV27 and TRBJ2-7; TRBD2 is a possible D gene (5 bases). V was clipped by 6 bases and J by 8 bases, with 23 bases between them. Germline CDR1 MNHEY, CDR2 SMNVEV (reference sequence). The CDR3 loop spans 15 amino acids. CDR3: CASSPAEAAFGKQYF. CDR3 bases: TGTGCCAGCAGCCCCGCGGAGGCAGCATTCGGGAAGCAGTACTTC.

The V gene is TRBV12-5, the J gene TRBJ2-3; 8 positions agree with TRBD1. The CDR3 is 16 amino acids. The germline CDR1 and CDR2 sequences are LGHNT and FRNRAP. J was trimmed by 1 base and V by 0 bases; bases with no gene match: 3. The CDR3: CASGLVLGQGTDTQYF. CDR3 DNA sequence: TGTGCTAGTGGTTTGGTACTGGGACAGGGCACAGATACGCAGTATTTT.

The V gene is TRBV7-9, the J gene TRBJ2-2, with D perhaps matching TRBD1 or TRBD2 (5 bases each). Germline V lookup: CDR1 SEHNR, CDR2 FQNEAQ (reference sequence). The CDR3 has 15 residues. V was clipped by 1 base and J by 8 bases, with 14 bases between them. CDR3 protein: CASSLGAPGAGELFF. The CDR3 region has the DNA TGTGCCAGCAGCTTAGGGGCCCCCGGGGCTGGGGAGCTGTTTTTT. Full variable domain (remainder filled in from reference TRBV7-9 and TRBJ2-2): DTGVSQNPRHKITKRGQNVTFRCDPISEHNRLYWYRQTLGQGPEFLTYFQNEAQLEKSRLLSDRFSAERPKGSFSTLEIQRTEQGDSAMYLCASSLGAPGAGELFFGEGSRLTVL.